Listed below are T cell receptor beta chains from one sample, sequenced in a study of cytomegalovirus exposure and HLA in healthy donors. Generated by immunoSEQ multiplex PCR, the TCRdb table keeps only in-frame clones and is missing some. Of approximately 120,000 clones listed, more than 65% are singletons. Material: PBMCs. Receptor source: a woman aged 40 to 50 in good health and CMV-seropositive. Each CDR3 is given with its conserved first and last residue. Each record gives: clone size, V gene, D gene, J gene, CDR3 DNA, CDR3 protein. D genes are given only for firm matches. Expanded clones get a size class; other rows say once, few or many, or leave the size out.

clone size: NA; V gene: TRBV10-3; D gene: TRBD1; J gene: TRBJ2-5; CDR3 DNA: TGTGCCATCAGTGAGTCAGGGGGCCATGAGACCCAGTACTTC; CDR3 protein: CAISESGGHETQYF
clone size: few; V gene: TRBV11-2; D gene: TRBD2; J gene: TRBJ2-7; CDR3 DNA: TGTGCCAGCAGCTTAGCGGTAGCGGGAGGGCCCTACGAGCAGTACTTC; CDR3 protein: CASSLAVAGGPYEQYF
clone size: NA; V gene: TRBV30; D gene: NA; J gene: TRBJ2-1; CDR3 DNA: TGTGCCTGGAGTGACAGGGCCAATGAGCAGTTCTTC; CDR3 protein: CAWSDRANEQFF
clone size: once; V gene: TRBV27; D gene: NA; J gene: TRBJ2-7; CDR3 DNA: TGTGCCAGCAGTTTGGGCAGGGTGACTCCCTACGAGCAGTACTTC; CDR3 protein: CASSLGRVTPYEQYF
clone size: NA; V gene: TRBV9; D gene: TRBD2; J gene: TRBJ2-1; CDR3 DNA: TGTGCCAGCAGCGATCGGACTAGCGGGAGACGCAATGAGCAGTTCTTC; CDR3 protein: CASSDRTSGRRNEQFF
clone size: NA; V gene: TRBV23-1; D gene: NA; J gene: TRBJ1-5; CDR3 DNA: TGCGCCAGCAGTCAAGCCGGACACAATCAGCCCCAGCATTTT; CDR3 protein: CASSQAGHNQPQHF
clone size: NA; V gene: TRBV6-6; D gene: TRBD1; J gene: TRBJ1-2; CDR3 DNA: TGTGCCAGCAGTTCAGGGACAGTGAAAGGCTACACCTTC; CDR3 protein: CASSSGTVKGYTF
clone size: NA; V gene: TRBV2; D gene: NA; J gene: TRBJ2-1; CDR3 DNA: TGTGCCATCGTCCTATGGACAGGGGGCAGACTAGCGGGTACGTCGAAGTCTGAGCAGTTCTTC; CDR3 protein: CAIVLWTGGRLAGTSKSEQFF
clone size: NA; V gene: TRBV27; D gene: TRBD1; J gene: TRBJ1-1; CDR3 DNA: TGTGCCAGCAGCCCGAGACAGGGGCTCGGGGGAGCTTTCTTT; CDR3 protein: CASSPRQGLGGAFF
clone size: NA; V gene: TRBV7-2; D gene: TRBD2; J gene: TRBJ2-3; CDR3 DNA: TGTGCCAGCAGCAAACGGATAGCGGGTTTGACAGATACGCAGTATTTT; CDR3 protein: CASSKRIAGLTDTQYF
clone size: once; V gene: TRBV9; D gene: NA; J gene: TRBJ2-7; CDR3 DNA: TGTGCCAGCAGCGTATCGGTGAATGCCTACGAGCAGTACTTC; CDR3 protein: CASSVSVNAYEQYF
clone size: few; V gene: TRBV12-5; D gene: TRBD2; J gene: TRBJ2-5; CDR3 DNA: TGTGCTAGTGGTCCCGGTTATAGCGGGAGTGAGACCCAGTACTTC; CDR3 protein: CASGPGYSGSETQYF
clone size: NA; V gene: TRBV14; D gene: NA; J gene: TRBJ2-1; CDR3 DNA: TGTGCCAGCAGCCAAGAGGGTGGGCTACCCTACAATGAGCAGTTCTTC; CDR3 protein: CASSQEGGLPYNEQFF
clone size: NA; V gene: TRBV19; D gene: NA; J gene: TRBJ2-3; CDR3 DNA: TGTGCCAGTAGCCTCGGACACATAACTAGCACAGATACGCAGTATTTT; CDR3 protein: CASSLGHITSTDTQYF
clone size: NA; V gene: TRBV5-1; D gene: TRBD2; J gene: TRBJ2-3; CDR3 DNA: TGCGCCAGCAGCTGGGCGGGAGTTGGCACAGATACGCAGTATTTT; CDR3 protein: CASSWAGVGTDTQYF
clone size: NA; V gene: TRBV20-1; D gene: TRBD1; J gene: TRBJ2-7; CDR3 DNA: TGCAGTGCTGACAGGGTTGGGCAGTACTTC; CDR3 protein: CSADRVGQYF
clone size: NA; V gene: TRBV27; D gene: TRBD1; J gene: TRBJ1-1; CDR3 DNA: TGTGCCAGCAGTCCACAGGGGGCGCAGACTGAAGCTTTCTTT; CDR3 protein: CASSPQGAQTEAFF
clone size: NA; V gene: TRBV5-4; D gene: TRBD1; J gene: TRBJ1-4; CDR3 DNA: TGTGCCAGCAGCAAGGACAGGGGGAGGAGAAGTGAAAAACTGTTTTTT; CDR3 protein: CASSKDRGRRSEKLFF
clone size: few; V gene: TRBV28; D gene: TRBD1; J gene: TRBJ1-2; CDR3 DNA: TGTGCCAGTCGACAGGGGAGCTATGGCTACACCTTC; CDR3 protein: CASRQGSYGYTF
clone size: NA; V gene: TRBV5-4; D gene: NA; J gene: TRBJ2-5; CDR3 DNA: TGTGCCAGCAGCTTGACCCTCTCCAGGGGTAAGACCCAGTACTTC; CDR3 protein: CASSLTLSRGKTQYF